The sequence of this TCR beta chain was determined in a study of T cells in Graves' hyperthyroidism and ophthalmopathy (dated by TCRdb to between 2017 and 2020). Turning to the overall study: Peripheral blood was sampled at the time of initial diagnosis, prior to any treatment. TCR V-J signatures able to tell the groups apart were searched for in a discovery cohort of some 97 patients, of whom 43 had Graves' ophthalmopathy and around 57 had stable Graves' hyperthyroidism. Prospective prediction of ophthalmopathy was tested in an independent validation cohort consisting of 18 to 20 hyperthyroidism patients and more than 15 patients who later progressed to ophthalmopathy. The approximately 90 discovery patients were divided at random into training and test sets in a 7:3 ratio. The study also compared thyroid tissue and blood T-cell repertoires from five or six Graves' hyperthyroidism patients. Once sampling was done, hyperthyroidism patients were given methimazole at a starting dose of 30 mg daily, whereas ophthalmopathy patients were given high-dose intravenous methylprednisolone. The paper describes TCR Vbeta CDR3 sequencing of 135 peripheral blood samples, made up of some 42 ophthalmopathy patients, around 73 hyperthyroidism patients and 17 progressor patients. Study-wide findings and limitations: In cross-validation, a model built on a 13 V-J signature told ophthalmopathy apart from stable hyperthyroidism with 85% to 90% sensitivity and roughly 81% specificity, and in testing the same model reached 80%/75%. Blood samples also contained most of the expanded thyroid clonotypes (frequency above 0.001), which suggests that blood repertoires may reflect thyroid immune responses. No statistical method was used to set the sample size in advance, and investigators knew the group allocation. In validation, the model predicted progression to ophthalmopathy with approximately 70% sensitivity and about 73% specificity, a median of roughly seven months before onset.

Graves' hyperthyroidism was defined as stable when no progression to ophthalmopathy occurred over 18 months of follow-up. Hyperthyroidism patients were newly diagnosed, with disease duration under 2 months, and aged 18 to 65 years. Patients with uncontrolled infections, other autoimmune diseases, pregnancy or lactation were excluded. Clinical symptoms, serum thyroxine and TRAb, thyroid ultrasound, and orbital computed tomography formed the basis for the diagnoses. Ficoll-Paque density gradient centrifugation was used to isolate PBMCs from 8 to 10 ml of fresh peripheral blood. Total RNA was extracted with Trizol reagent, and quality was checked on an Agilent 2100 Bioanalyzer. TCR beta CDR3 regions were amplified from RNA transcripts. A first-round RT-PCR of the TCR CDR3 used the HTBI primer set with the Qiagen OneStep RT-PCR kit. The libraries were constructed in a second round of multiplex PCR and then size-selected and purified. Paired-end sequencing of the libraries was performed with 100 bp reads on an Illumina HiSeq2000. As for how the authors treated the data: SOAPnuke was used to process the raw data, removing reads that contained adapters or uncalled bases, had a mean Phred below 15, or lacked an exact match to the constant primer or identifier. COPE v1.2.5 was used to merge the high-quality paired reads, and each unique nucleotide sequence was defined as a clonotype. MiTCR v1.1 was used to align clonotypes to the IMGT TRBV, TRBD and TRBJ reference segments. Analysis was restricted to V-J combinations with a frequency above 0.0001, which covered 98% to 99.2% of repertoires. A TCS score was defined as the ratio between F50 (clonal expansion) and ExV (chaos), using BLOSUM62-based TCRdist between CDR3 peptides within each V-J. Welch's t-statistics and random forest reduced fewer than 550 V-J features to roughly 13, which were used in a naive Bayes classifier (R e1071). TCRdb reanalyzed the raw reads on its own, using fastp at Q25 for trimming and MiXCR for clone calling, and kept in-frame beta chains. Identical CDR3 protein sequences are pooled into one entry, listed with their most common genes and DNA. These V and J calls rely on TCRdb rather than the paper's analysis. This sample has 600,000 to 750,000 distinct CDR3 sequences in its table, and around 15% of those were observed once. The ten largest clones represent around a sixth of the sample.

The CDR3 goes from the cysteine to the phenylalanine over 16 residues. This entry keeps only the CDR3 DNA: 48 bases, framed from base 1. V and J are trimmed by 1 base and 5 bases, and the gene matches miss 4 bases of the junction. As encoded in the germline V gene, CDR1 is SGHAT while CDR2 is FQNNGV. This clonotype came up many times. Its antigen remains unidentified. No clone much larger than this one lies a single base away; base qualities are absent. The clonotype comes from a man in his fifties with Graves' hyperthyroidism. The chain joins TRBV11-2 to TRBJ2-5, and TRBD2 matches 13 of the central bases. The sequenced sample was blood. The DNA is TGTGCCAGCAGCTTAGGACTAGCGGGGGGAGGGGAGACCCAGTACTTC. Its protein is CASSLGLAGGGETQYF.